Following are 6 T cell receptor beta chains from one sample sequenced in a study of blood T cell repertoires in COVID-19. TCRdb keeps only in-frame clones here, not all; method: immunoSEQ multiplex PCR. The sample shows approximately 280,000 clones, around 84% of them seen only once. The specimen sequenced was PBMCs or T cells enriched from blood (not recorded which). These receptors all stem from a man in his forties or fifties who had been exposed to COVID-19.

The chain has TRBV5-1 and TRBJ2-5; 10 nucleotides agree with TRBD2. This CDR3 comprises 16 residues. Germline CDR1 SGHRS, CDR2 YFSETQ. V shed 0 bases and J 2 bases; nucleotides not matched to a gene: 4. In DNA form, the CDR3 reads TGCGCCAGCAGCTTGGACGCTAGCGGGGGACAAGAGACCCAGTACTTC. Translation gives CASSLDASGGQETQYF. Variable domain in full (rest from reference TRBV5-1 and TRBJ2-5): KAGVTQTPRYLIKTRGQQVTLSCSPISGHRSVSWYQQTPGQGLQFLFEYFSETQRNKGNFPGRFSGRQFSNSRSEMNVSTLELGDSALYLCASSLDASGGQETQYFGPGTRLLVL.

V gene TRBV19 combines with J gene TRBJ2-3, with TRBD2 as a possible D gene (5 bases). The CDR3 extends over 18 amino acids. The V end was cut by 4 bases, the J end by 3 bases, with 23 bases between. Germline CDR1 is LNHDA and CDR2 is SQIVND (reference sequence). The CDR3 is CASSTDAGRRQATDTQYF. The DNA of the CDR3 is TGTGCCAGTAGTACTGACGCCGGGCGGAGGCAGGCAACAGATACGCAGTATTTT. The full variable domain, its missing parts supplied by reference TRBV19 and TRBJ2-3, is DGGITQSPKYLFRKEGQNVTLSCEQNLNHDAMYWYRQDPGQGLRLIYYSQIVNDFQKGDIAEGYSVSREKKESFPLTVTSAQKNPTAFYLCASSTDAGRRQATDTQYFGPGTRLTVL.

The chain joins TRBV24-1 to TRBJ2-5; TRBD1 matches 7 bases. Germline CDR1 reads KGHDR; CDR2 reads SFDVKD. V was clipped by 3 bases and J by 1 base; unmatched bases: 1. The CDR3 sequence is 14 residues long. Here the CDR3 reads CATSDRDSQETQYF. The CDR3 nucleotides read TGTGCCACCAGTGATCGGGACAGCCAAGAGACCCAGTACTTC.

Only a few counts were recorded for this clone. This chain links TRBV9 with TRBJ1-5, with D perhaps matching TRBD1 (6 bases). Germline assignment: CDR1 SGDLS and CDR2 YYNGEE. V dropped 2 bases and J dropped 0 bases, with 9 bases sitting between them. The CDR3 sequence is 15 residues long. CDR3 region: CASSVTGSSNQPQHF. CDR3 DNA: TGTGCCAGCAGCGTGACAGGCAGTAGCAATCAGCCCCAGCATTTT.

The chain carries TRBV7-9 and TRBJ1-5, with D unresolved. Germline V lookup: CDR1 SEHNR, CDR2 FQNEAQ (reference sequence). The CDR3 is 16 residues long. The ends were cut back, 4 bases at V and 6 bases at J, with 19 bases in the middle. The CDR3 DNA is TGTGCCAGCAGCTCAATTGCAGGTATGTTTAGTCAGCCCCAGCATTTT. Translating gives CASSSIAGMFSQPQHF.

This chain connects TRBV11-2 to TRBJ2-1; 7 nucleotides match TRBD2. V was pared by 7 bases and J by 3 bases, with 15 bases of the junction left unmatched. Germline V gene data show CDR1 as SGHAT and CDR2 as FQNNGV. The CDR3 consists of 17 residues. The CDR3 reads CASTSEAGPINYNEQFF. The CDR3, as DNA: TGTGCCAGCACCTCGGAAGCGGGGCCAATCAACTACAATGAGCAGTTCTTC.